The source of this T cell receptor (beta chain) is a study of blood T cell repertoires in COVID-19. V was pared by 1 base and J by 4 bases, with 19 bases between. Germline loops: CDR1 SNHLY, CDR2 FYNNEI. The CDR3 has 18 amino acids. Profiled with immunoSEQ multiplex PCR; TCRdb holds only in-frame clones, not every one. The profile shows about 370,000 clones, around 87% of them singletons. This rearrangement joins TRBV2 to TRBJ1-4, with D possibly being TRBD1 (6 bases). The sequenced sample was PBMCs or T cells enriched from blood (not recorded which). This clonotype originated in a young man who had recovered from COVID-19. The chain's CDR3 is CASSEDSREGGSNEKLFF. The CDR3 DNA reads TGTGCCAGCAGTGAAGACTCTAGAGAGGGGGGGAGTAATGAAAAACTGTTTTTT.